Shown below are 29 T cell receptor beta chains from a single sample sequenced in a study of T cell repertoires in cytomegalovirus infection (dated by TCRdb to the late 2010s). The run used an Illumina HiSeq 1500. TCRdb reanalyzed the raw reads on its own, using fastp at Q25 for trimming and MiXCR for clone calling, and kept in-frame beta chains. Rows matching on CDR3 protein sequence are summarized as one entry with the most common DNA and genes. A total of some 900,000 distinct CDR3 sequences appear in this sample, approximately 29% of them only once. The top ten clones comprise about an eighth of the sample. The treatment or condition tag for this specimen amounts to: in vitro stimulation with specific CMV peptide epitopes to enrich CMV-specific T cells. These TCRs' antigens remain unknown. Specimen: cultured CD8+ T cells from PBMCs, collected from culture after CMV antigen stimulation. The source of these receptors is a human donor in good health (CMV status not recorded). Some clones in this sample may be carry-over from other donors' samples.

J is TRBJ1-1 and V is TRBV4-1, with D hard to call. The germline V gene encodes CDR1 MGHRA and CDR2 YSYEKL. With 6 bases removed from V and 0 bases from J, the gap between germline ends came to 8 bases. The CDR3 has 13 amino acids. The CDR3 sequence is CASRVSMNTEAFF. The DNA of the CDR3 is TGCGCCAGCAGGGTGTCTATGAACACTGAAGCTTTCTTT.

This chain connects TRBV27 to TRBJ2-5; D ambiguous. CDR3 size: 15 residues. Between the trimmed V and J ends, which lost 6 bases and 1 base, there was a span of 15 bases. Germline-derived CDR1 and CDR2 are MNHEY and SMNVEV (reference sequence). CDR3 nucleotides: TGTGCCAGCAGGCTGGGCCGAAAATTCCAAGAGACCCAGTACTTC. Translation: CASRLGRKFQETQYF.

The gene calls are TRBV2 and TRBJ1-1; TRBD1 might be the D (6 bases). Germline V gene lookup returns CDR1 SNHLY and CDR2 FYNNEI. The CDR3 is 10 residues long. Trimming left V 7 bases short and J 10 bases short, with 10 bases between. This chain's CDR3 is CASNLRGAFF. Written as DNA, the CDR3 is TGTGCCAGCAATCTCAGGGGAGCTTTCTTT.

The chain has TRBV10-3 and TRBJ1-1; D is unclear. The V end lost 8 bases, the J end lost 2 bases, and 21 bases lay between the germline ends. This CDR3 is built from 16 residues. Germline CDR1 ENHRY, CDR2 SYGVKD. CDR3: CAILERAGGLNTEAFF. CDR3 in DNA: TGTGCCATCCTCGAGCGAGCGGGCGGGTTAAACACTGAAGCTTTCTTT.

The genes are TRBV2 and TRBJ2-1, with a possible D match to TRBD2 (5 bases). From germline, CDR1 is SNHLY and CDR2 FYNNEI. The CDR3 runs 15 residues. V dropped 2 bases and J dropped 8 bases, with 16 bases sitting between them. The CDR3 sequence is CASSENFKRLDEQFF. The CDR3 DNA reads as TGTGCCAGCAGTGAAAATTTTAAGCGGCTTGATGAGCAGTTCTTC.

This clonotype has more than one count but fewer than ten. In DNA, the CDR3 is TGTGCCAGCAGTTTTCCGGACAGGGACTACGAGCAGTACGTC. This codes for CASSFPDRDYEQYV. The J gene is TRBJ2-7, the V gene TRBV6-6; TRBD1 matches 8 bases. Germline assignment: CDR1 MNHNY and CDR2 SVGAGI (reference sequence). V gave up 4 bases and J gave up 3 bases; unmatched junction bases: 5. This CDR3 has 14 amino acids.

This clonotype came up a few times. CDR3 nucleotides: TGTGCCAGCAGCCACCCCGAGACTAGCGGGGACCAAGAGACCCAGTACTTC. This gives the protein CASSHPETSGDQETQYF. The chain recombines TRBV7-9 with TRBJ2-5, with 11 bases identical to TRBD2. J was trimmed by 0 bases and V by 5 bases; bases with no gene match: 8. The germline gives CDR1 SEHNR, CDR2 FQNEAQ (reference sequence). The CDR3 is made up of 17 amino acids.

This sequence joins TRBV20-1 and TRBJ2-4; D is tentatively TRBD1 or TRBD2 (6 bases each). Germline lookup yields CDR1 DFQATT and CDR2 SNEGSKA (reference sequence). Between the trimmed V and J ends, which lost 0 bases and 2 bases, there was a span of 11 bases. This CDR3 is built from 15 residues. The CDR3 DNA sequence: TGCAGTGCTAGAGATCAGGGGAGGACCAAAAACATTCAGTACTTC. As protein: CSARDQGRTKNIQYF.

V gene TRBV5-1 combines with J gene TRBJ2-1, with TRBD2 matching 9 bases. J was trimmed by 7 bases and V by 4 bases; bases with no gene match: 9. Germline V gives CDR1 SGHRS, CDR2 YFSETQ. This CDR3 has 15 amino acids. CDR3 protein: CASSVGTSSRNEQFF. The CDR3 DNA reads TGCGCCAGCAGCGTGGGGACTAGCAGTAGGAATGAGCAGTTCTTC. Combining the CDR3 with reference TRBV5-1 and TRBJ2-1 gives the whole variable domain KAGVTQTPRYLIKTRGQQVTLSCSPISGHRSVSWYQQTPGQGLQFLFEYFSETQRNKGNFPGRFSGRQFSNSRSEMNVSTLELGDSALYLCASSVGTSSRNEQFFGPGTRLTVL.

This clonotype showed up many times. The chain couples TRBV7-2 to TRBJ2-5; 12 nucleotides agree with TRBD2. Germline CDR1 SGHTA, CDR2 FQGNSA. With 1 base clipped from V and 1 base from J, the junction kept 1 base outside the gene matches. This CDR3 region has 16 residues. The CDR3 coding sequence is TGTGCCAGCAGCTTAGAACTAGCGGGGGGCCAAGAGACCCAGTACTTC. Protein sequence: CASSLELAGGQETQYF.

The chain recombines TRBV5-4 with TRBJ2-3, with 10 bases matching TRBD2. This CDR3 spans 15 amino acids. Germline V CDR1 and CDR2: SGHNT, YYREEE (reference sequence). Trimming cost V 9 bases and J 4 bases; bases outside gene matches: 11. CDR3 region: CAIVLGTSASDTQYF. In DNA form, the CDR3 reads TGTGCCATTGTACTCGGGACTAGCGCTTCAGATACGCAGTATTTT.

On this clonotype itself: A much larger clone lies a single base off, so this may be a read error. The gene calls are TRBV19 and TRBJ2-1; D possibly corresponds to TRBD1 (5 bases). The CDR3 is 12 residues long. CDR1 is LNHDA, CDR2 SQIVND, per germline (reference sequence). As DNA, the CDR3 is TGTGTCAGTATGGGGCCTTACAATGAGCAGTTCTTC. Amino acids: CVSMGPYNEQFF.

The chain links TRBV7-2 to TRBJ1-1; 9 bases agree with TRBD1. Germline V gene lookup returns CDR1 SGHTA and CDR2 FQGNSA. The V gene end was trimmed by 5 bases and the J gene end by 5 bases; junction bases not matched to a gene: 12. The CDR3 covers 16 residues. DNA for the CDR3: TGTGCCAGCAGCCGGAACTCCGGGACAGGGAGGACTGAAGCTTTCTTT. Residues: CASSRNSGTGRTEAFF. Based on the CDR3 plus reference TRBV7-2 and TRBJ1-1, the full variable domain is GAGVSQSPSNKVTEKGKDVELRCDPISGHTALYWYRQSLGQGLEFLIYFQGNSAPDKSGLPSDRFSAERTGGSVSTLTIQRTQQEDSAVYLCASSRNSGTGRTEAFFGQGTRLTVV.

The J gene is TRBJ1-2, the V gene TRBV10-3, with 7 nucleotides matching TRBD1. J was trimmed by 3 bases and V by 0 bases; bases with no gene match: 1. Germline CDR1 ENHRY, CDR2 SYGVKD. The CDR3 is 14 amino acids. CDR3 protein: CAISESTGDYGYTF. In DNA, the CDR3 is TGTGCCATCAGTGAGTCTACAGGGGACTATGGCTACACCTTC.

J is TRBJ2-7 and V is TRBV4-1; tentative D call: TRBD1 (5 bases). CDR1 MGHRA and CDR2 YSYEKL come from the germline V gene. V was trimmed by 1 base and J by 2 bases, leaving 9 bases between them. The CDR3 spans 14 residues. The CDR3 is CASSQGSGTYEQYF. The CDR3 DNA reads as TGCGCCAGCAGCCAAGGGTCAGGGACCTACGAGCAGTACTTC.

The V gene is TRBV4-1, the J gene TRBJ1-5; D gene unclear. Germline lookup yields CDR1 MGHRA and CDR2 YSYEKL. The CDR3 totals 15 residues. Trimming left V 6 bases short and J 4 bases short, with 16 bases between. In nucleotides, the CDR3 is TGCGCCAGCAGTCTGGAGGCAGCGTTGAATCAGCCCCAGCATTTT. Its translation is CASSLEAALNQPQHF.

At least ten counts were recorded for this clonotype. In DNA, the CDR3 is TGTGCCAGCAGTGATATCGAGAGAAGTCCAAGCGCGGATACGCAGTATTTT. This encodes CASSDIERSPSADTQYF. The chain joins TRBV12-3 or TRBV12-4 to TRBJ2-3; no reliable D call. This CDR3 is built from 17 residues. The germline V and J ends were trimmed by 5 bases and 6 bases, with 24 bases remaining between them.

This clonotype was observed a few times. The rearrangement uses TRBV24-1 and TRBJ2-2; no firm D call. The CDR3 runs to 16 residues. V was shortened by 0 bases and J by 1 base, with 8 bases between the two germline ends. Germline V CDR1 and CDR2: KGHDR, SFDVKD. The CDR3 loop reads CATSDLPPENTGELFF. Written as DNA, the CDR3 is TGTGCCACCAGTGATTTGCCCCCAGAGAACACCGGGGAGCTGTTTTTT.

The rearrangement joins TRBV9 to TRBJ2-3, with D unclear. V was clipped by 0 bases and J by 2 bases, with 7 bases between them. CDR1 is SGDLS and CDR2 is YYNGEE in the germline V gene. There are 14 residues in the CDR3. Here the CDR3 reads CASSVVTFTDTQYF. In DNA, the CDR3 is TGTGCCAGCAGCGTAGTAACTTTCACAGATACGCAGTATTTT. Full variable domain (outside the CDR3, taken from reference TRBV9 and TRBJ2-3): DSGVTQTPKHLITATGQRVTLRCSPRSGDLSVYWYQQSLDQGLQFLIQYYNGEERAKGNILERFSAQQFPDLHSELNLSSLELGDSALYFCASSVVTFTDTQYFGPGTRLTVL.

J is TRBJ1-4 and V is TRBV27, with unresolved D. The CDR3 is 15 residues long. Trimming took 4 bases from V and 7 from J, leaving 16 bases between them. The germline CDR1 and CDR2 sequences are MNHEY and SMNVEV (reference sequence). CDR3 in DNA: TGTGCCAGCAGTTACTGGGGAGGCACTGGTGAAAAACTGTTTTTT. Its protein is CASSYWGGTGEKLFF.

The chain joins TRBV5-4 to TRBJ2-7; no reliable D call. CDR1 and CDR2 from the germline V gene are SGHNT and YYREEE (reference sequence). V lost 4 bases to trimming and J lost 5 bases, with 19 bases between them. CDR3 length: 15 residues. CDR3 in DNA: TGTGCCAGCAGCCCCTCTGGGTACGGTAGAGACGAGCAGTACTTC. Its translation is CASSPSGYGRDEQYF.

The DNA of the CDR3 is TGTGCCAGCAGTTTTCACAGGTTTGGGGATGAGCAGTTCTTC. Its protein product is CASSFHRFGDEQFF. The chain uses TRBV28 and TRBJ2-1; tentatively, D is TRBD1 (5 bases). Germline CDR1 is MDHEN and CDR2 is SYDVKM. V was trimmed by 3 bases and J by 8 bases, leaving 14 bases between them. The CDR3 length is 14 residues.

In this sample, this clonotype turned up a few times. CDR3 DNA: TGTGCCACCAGCAGAGGGGCAGTTTTTGAAGCTTTCTTT. Translation: CATSRGAVFEAFF. The chain uses TRBV15 and TRBJ1-1; no definite D call. CDR3 size: 13 residues. V was shortened by 1 base and J by 7 bases, with 10 bases between the two germline ends. Germline CDR1 reads LNHNV; CDR2 reads YYDKDF (reference sequence).

V and J are TRBV12-5 and TRBJ1-2, with a tentative D call TRBD1 (5 bases). Germline assignment: CDR1 LGHNT and CDR2 FRNRAP. The V gene lost 6 bases and the J gene lost 0 bases, with 23 bases spanning the gap. The CDR3 runs to 18 residues. This chain's CDR3 is CASGPGPQRGAPNYGYTF. CDR3 sequence (DNA): TGTGCTAGTGGCCCGGGACCCCAGAGAGGCGCCCCTAACTATGGCTACACCTTC.

This clonotype appeared a few times. J is TRBJ2-7 and V is TRBV4-3; no clear D. The CDR3 length is 13 residues. Trimming shortened V by 2 bases and J by 0 bases, and 5 bases separated the two germline ends. The germline V gene encodes CDR1 LGHNA and CDR2 YSLEER. In nucleotides, the CDR3 is TGCGCCAGCAGCCAATCGGACTCCTACGAGCAGTACTTC. It translates to CASSQSDSYEQYF.

This clonotype turned up a few times. V gene TRBV12-3 or TRBV12-4 combines with J gene TRBJ2-7, with D unresolved. Trimming stripped 0 bases from V and 3 bases from J, with 9 bases between. This CDR3 has 14 amino acids. Here the CDR3 reads CASSLASGFYEQYF. The CDR3 DNA reads as TGTGCCAGCAGTTTAGCGTCAGGTTTCTACGAGCAGTACTTC.

This clonotype was counted ten times or more. The chain recombines TRBV7-6 with TRBJ2-1, with 8 bases lining up with TRBD1. V was pared by 0 bases and J by 0 bases, with 7 bases of the junction left unmatched. Germline assignment: CDR1 SGHVS and CDR2 FNYEAQ. The CDR3 loop spans 18 amino acids. CDR3 nucleotide sequence: TGTGCCAGCAGCTTAGCGGGGAATGGACAGGGCTCCTACAATGAGCAGTTCTTC. Residues: CASSLAGNGQGSYNEQFF.

Of note for this clonotype: One end of the junction varies from germline; a read error may be responsible. The chain couples TRBV7-6 to TRBJ1-1; the D gene is possibly TRBD1 (5 bases). CDR3 length: 14 residues. CDR1 and CDR2 from the germline V gene are SGHVS and FNYEAQ. DNA for the CDR3: TGTGCCAGCAACTTAGTCCTGGGGGGGGGTGAAGCTTTCTTT. This translates into CASNLVLGGGEAFF.

Here the CDR3 DNA reads TGTGCCAGCAGCTCCATAGCCGGGACAGGACTTAAAAACATTCAGTACTTC. It specifies CASSSIAGTGLKNIQYF. This chain joins TRBV7-6 and TRBJ2-4; the match to TRBD1 covers 8 bases. Trimming removed 4 bases from V and 4 bases from J; junction bases left unmatched: 12. Germline V CDR1 and CDR2: SGHVS, FNYEAQ. This CDR3 has 17 residues.